These 30 T cell receptor beta chains were sequenced from one sample in a study of Graves' ophthalmopathy and Graves' hyperthyroidism (dated by TCRdb to about 2018). Sequencing was carried out with an Illumina HiSeq 2000. For repertoire sequencing, TCR beta CDR3 regions were amplified from RNA transcripts. HTBI primers and the Qiagen OneStep RT-PCR kit were used in a first-round RT-PCR, which was followed by a second-round multiplex PCR, size selection and purification. Starting from the raw public reads, TCRdb applied fastp trimming at Q25, assembled clones with MiXCR and retained in-frame beta chains. Under each unique CDR3 protein, matching rows form one entry showing the most common genes and DNA. Recorded for this sample are a few hundred thousand distinct CDR3 sequences; just over 15% of them occurred a single time. 7% of the sample belongs to the ten largest clones. Sequencing input: peripheral blood. Receptors were obtained from a woman younger than 30 with stable Graves' hyperthyroidism. Donor details come from another sample of the same person, matched by shared clones.

A word on this clonotype: Here the CDR3 omits its conserved ending phenylalanine or tryptophan, so a read error is the likely source. The chain joins TRBV6-2 or TRBV6-3 to TRBJ2-7; either TRBD1 or TRBD2 may fit D (5 bases each). The germline V gene encodes CDR1 MNHEY and CDR2 SVGEGT. V dropped 0 bases and J dropped 2 bases, with 5 bases sitting between them. CDR3 size: 13 residues. The CDR3 sequence: CASSYSGPYEQYS. DNA of the CDR3: TGTGCCAGCAGTTACTCGGGACCCTACGAGCAGTACTCC.

This clonotype appeared many times. This rearrangement joins TRBV24-1 to TRBJ1-1; no firm D call. Between the trimmed V and J ends, which lost 12 bases and 1 base, there was a span of 14 bases. The CDR3 length is 13 residues. CDR1 is KGHDR, CDR2 SFDVKD, per germline. The CDR3 reads CAPPSIRNTEAFF. The CDR3 DNA sequence: TGTGCCCCGCCGAGCATCCGGAACACTGAAGCTTTCTTT.

This clonotype was observed many times. A junction boundary mismatches the germline segment, possibly from a read error. The chain employs TRBV7-7 and TRBJ2-5; tentatively, D is TRBD1 or TRBD2 (6 bases each). The CDR3 consists of 13 residues. Germline-derived CDR1 and CDR2 are SSHAT and FNYEAQ (reference sequence). CDR3 protein: CASTQGRGETQYF. In nucleotides, the CDR3 is TGTGCTAGCACCCAGGGGCGGGGAGAGACCCAGTACTTC.

The chain links TRBV12-3 or TRBV12-4 to TRBJ2-5; 10 bases fit TRBD1. V lost 5 bases, J lost 4 bases, and 7 bases stayed unmatched. CDR3 size: 15 residues. Here the CDR3 DNA reads TGTGCCAGCAGTACAAGGACAGGGGGTGGAGAGACCCAGTACTTC. This encodes CASSTRTGGGETQYF.

Many counts were recorded for this clonotype. The chain is built from TRBV6-6 and TRBJ1-1; tentatively, D is TRBD1 (5 bases). Germline assignment: CDR1 MNHNY and CDR2 SVGAGI (reference sequence). The V end was cut by 10 bases, the J end by 1 base, with 13 bases between. This CDR3 has 13 residues. CDR3 region: CATMDNRNTEAFF. Written as DNA, the CDR3 is TGTGCCACAATGGACAATCGGAACACTGAAGCTTTCTTT.

This clonotype was found many times. A read error is possible here, since a much larger clone lies one base away. The rearrangement links TRBV7-2 to TRBJ1-2; D uncertain. The CDR3 spans 11 residues. The germline V and J ends were trimmed by 3 bases and 7 bases, with 6 bases remaining between them. CDR1 and CDR2 from the germline V gene are SGHTA and FQGNSA. CDR3 protein: CTSSFAGGYTF. The CDR3 DNA reads TGTACCAGCAGCTTCGCAGGTGGCTACACCTTC.

With regard to this clonotype: Given a much more abundant clone one base away, this may be a read error. V and J are TRBV24-1 and TRBJ2-2; 7 nucleotides line up with TRBD1. The CDR3 has 14 residues. CDR1 is KGHDR, CDR2 SFDVKD, per germline. Here the CDR3 DNA reads TGTGCCACCAGTGAGGGACAGTGGACCGGGGAGCTGGTTTTT. Amino acids: CATSEGQWTGELVF.

This chain connects TRBV7-8 to TRBJ1-1; 9 bases are shared with TRBD1. With V trimmed by 5 bases and J by 1 base, 8 bases remained unmatched. Germline V CDR1 and CDR2: SGHVS, FQNEAQ. The CDR3 spans 16 residues. CDR3 DNA sequence: TGTGCCAGCAGCCGAGGGGACAGGGTTTCGAACACTGAAGCTTTCTTT. The encoded protein is CASSRGDRVSNTEAFF.

This clonotype has more than one count but fewer than ten. J is TRBJ2-5 and V is TRBV14; TRBD2 might be the D (7 bases). V was clipped by 3 bases and J by 4 bases, with 15 bases between them. Germline CDR1 is SGHDN and CDR2 is FVKESK. The CDR3 sequence is 15 residues long. In DNA, the CDR3 is TGTGCCAGCAGCCACGGGCAGGGGAGGGTAGAGACCCAGTACTTC. Its protein is CASSHGQGRVETQYF.

This clonotype was detected ten times or more. The chain carries TRBV19 and TRBJ1-2, with D unclear. Trimming pared 5 bases from V and 2 bases from J, leaving 12 bases between. The length of the CDR3 is 14 residues. Germline V gene sequence: CDR1 LNHDA, CDR2 SQIVND (reference sequence). CDR3 residues: CASSVTSDNYGYTF. The DNA for the CDR3 is TGTGCCAGTAGTGTCACATCTGACAACTATGGCTACACCTTC.

This clonotype was recorded many times. The chain couples TRBV5-1 to TRBJ2-7, with TRBD1 identical over 7 bases. The CDR3 sequence is 16 residues long. Germline assignment: CDR1 SGHRS and CDR2 YFSETQ. Trimming cost V 4 bases and J 0 bases; bases outside gene matches: 10. CDR3 nucleotide sequence: TGCGCCAGCAGCCCCCCCGGGACAGTGATCTCCTACGAGCAGTACTTC. Protein: CASSPPGTVISYEQYF.

This clonotype was observed a few times. The rearrangement joins TRBV11-2 to TRBJ1-1; D might be TRBD1 (6 bases). This CDR3 has 16 residues. Germline assignment: CDR1 SGHAT and CDR2 FQNNGV. Trimming shortened V by 3 bases and J by 3 bases, and 17 bases separated the two germline ends. The CDR3 here is CASSLGRGELDTEAFF. Written as DNA, the CDR3 is TGTGCCAGCAGCTTGGGCAGGGGCGAACTCGACACTGAAGCTTTCTTT.

This clonotype was found many times. The chain is built from TRBV20-1 and TRBJ1-1; a weak D match, TRBD1 (5 bases). The CDR3 runs 14 residues. CDR1 DFQATT and CDR2 SNEGSKA come from the germline V gene (reference sequence). The ends were cut back, 3 bases at V and 0 bases at J, with 11 bases in the middle. The chain's CDR3 is CSASPDRMNTEAFF. DNA of the CDR3: TGCAGTGCTAGCCCCGACAGAATGAACACTGAAGCTTTCTTT.

The chain uses TRBV7-9 and TRBJ1-1, with 7 nucleotides matching TRBD1. After removal of 5 bases from V and 2 bases from J, the junction contained 5 bases not matched to a gene. The germline V gene encodes CDR1 SEHNR and CDR2 FQNEAQ (reference sequence). This CDR3 is 14 amino acids long. The CDR3 region has the DNA TGTGCCAGCAGCACGGGACAGCCAAACACTGAAGCTTTCTTT. Its translation: CASSTGQPNTEAFF.

This clonotype was recorded at least ten times. The chain recombines TRBV2 with TRBJ2-5; D remains unclear. Trimming removed 7 bases at V and 5 bases at J, with 17 bases between. This CDR3 contains 14 residues. Looked up from germline, CDR1 is SNHLY and CDR2 is FYNNEI. The CDR3 loop is CASIPVVAVETQYF. DNA for the CDR3: TGTGCCAGCATTCCAGTAGTAGCTGTGGAGACCCAGTACTTC.

This clonotype was detected many times. As DNA, the CDR3 is TGTGCCAGTATCCCAAGGGGTAGGACTGACTATGGCTACACCTTC. Encoded protein: CASIPRGRTDYGYTF. This sequence joins TRBV19 and TRBJ1-2, with D possibly being TRBD1 (5 bases). Trimming shortened V by 7 bases and J by 3 bases, and 18 bases separated the two germline ends. Germline assignment: CDR1 LNHDA and CDR2 SQIVND (reference sequence). The CDR3 runs to 15 residues.

This clonotype was recorded a few times. This chain links TRBV5-1 with TRBJ2-5; D unclear. Trimming took off 4 bases at V and 1 base at J, with 14 bases between the two ends. CDR3 length equals 15 residues. CDR1 and CDR2 (germline): SGHRS, YFSETQ. The CDR3 protein is CASSPVTLPQETQYF. Written as DNA, the CDR3 is TGCGCCAGCAGCCCGGTTACTTTGCCCCAAGAGACCCAGTACTTC.

This clonotype was counted only a few times. An end of the junction differs from the germline gene, which may be a read error. V gene TRBV4-1 combines with J gene TRBJ1-2; a weak D match, TRBD1 (6 bases). The germline V gene has CDR1 MGHRA and CDR2 YSYEKL. The CDR3 has 15 amino acids. The CDR3 DNA reads TGCGCCAGCAGCCTCCGACAGGTAGGTACCTATGGTTACACCTTC. This gives the protein CASSLRQVGTYGYTF.

This clonotype occurred many times. The chain joins TRBV7-8 to TRBJ2-5; D remains unclear. Trimming shortened V by 5 bases and J by 3 bases, and 16 bases separated the two germline ends. In germline, CDR1 is SGHVS, CDR2 FQNEAQ. CDR3 length: 15 amino acids. Here the CDR3 reads CASSPGPGWEETQYF. The CDR3 bases are TGTGCCAGCAGCCCAGGACCTGGGTGGGAAGAGACCCAGTACTTC.

This clonotype was counted only a few times. This chain connects TRBV5-1 to TRBJ1-1; D ambiguous. Trimming shortened V by 4 bases and J by 1 base, and 14 bases separated the two germline ends. This CDR3 has 15 residues. The germline gives CDR1 SGHRS, CDR2 YFSETQ. The chain's CDR3 is CASSLVPFSNTEAFF. The CDR3 nucleotides are TGCGCCAGCAGCCTTGTTCCCTTCTCGAACACTGAAGCTTTCTTT.

This rearrangement joins TRBV13 to TRBJ2-7; the D gene is possibly TRBD1 (5 bases). Germline V gives CDR1 PRHDT, CDR2 FYEKMQ (reference sequence). The V gene lost 5 bases and the J gene lost 3 bases, with 14 bases spanning the gap. The CDR3 length is 14 residues. The CDR3 spells CASSARVRGYEQYF. The CDR3 nucleotides are TGTGCCAGCAGCGCGAGAGTAAGGGGCTACGAGCAGTACTTC.

This chain links TRBV19 with TRBJ2-2; TRBD1 agrees at 11 bases. Trimming removed 8 bases from V and 6 bases from J; junction bases left unmatched: 5. This CDR3 spans 14 amino acids. Germline V gene sequence: CDR1 LNHDA, CDR2 SQIVND (reference sequence). The CDR3 loop is CASWDRGNSGELFF. The DNA of the CDR3 is TGTGCCAGTTGGGACAGGGGGAATTCCGGGGAGCTGTTTTTT.

This clonotype was counted at least ten times. The rearrangement links TRBV19 to TRBJ2-7, with D perhaps matching TRBD1 or TRBD2 (6 bases each). CDR3 length: 15 residues. Trimming pared 4 bases from V and 3 bases from J, leaving 16 bases between. Germline V CDR1 and CDR2: LNHDA, SQIVND (reference sequence). CDR3 in amino acids: CASSTGEGGHYEQYF. The CDR3 bases are TGTGCCAGTAGTACGGGAGAGGGGGGCCACTACGAGCAGTACTTC. Filled out from reference TRBV19 and TRBJ2-7, the complete variable domain reads DGGITQSPKYLFRKEGQNVTLSCEQNLNHDAMYWYRQDPGQGLRLIYYSQIVNDFQKGDIAEGYSVSREKKESFPLTVTSAQKNPTAFYLCASSTGEGGHYEQYFGPGTRLTVT.

There are a few counts of this clonotype. The V gene is TRBV19, the J gene TRBJ1-5; D is unresolved. Germline loops: CDR1 LNHDA, CDR2 SQIVND (reference sequence). The CDR3 has 16 amino acids. Deletions cut 5 bases from V and 7 bases from J, with 21 bases between. The CDR3 nucleotides are TGTGCCAGTAGTTTCTCTAGATTAACCCGGGGACAGCCCCAGCATTTT. Protein: CASSFSRLTRGQPQHF.

The sample holds many counts of this clonotype. The J gene is TRBJ1-1, the V gene TRBV6-2 or TRBV6-3, with D perhaps TRBD1 (5 bases). The CDR3 covers 16 residues. CDR1 is MNHEY, CDR2 SVGEGT, per germline. The V gene lost 2 bases and the J gene lost 4 bases, with 17 bases spanning the gap. CDR3 residues: CASSYTRVGAGTEAFF. In DNA, the CDR3 is TGTGCCAGCAGTTACACTCGCGTCGGGGCTGGCACTGAAGCTTTCTTT.

This clonotype was seen repeatedly, ten times or more. The rearrangement uses TRBV12-3 or TRBV12-4 and TRBJ2-7; D might be TRBD1 (5 bases). V gave up 4 bases and J gave up 3 bases, with 16 bases separating them. The CDR3 is 15 residues long. Written as DNA, the CDR3 is TGTGCCAGCAGTTACGGCAGGGCCCGAGACTACGAGCAGTACTTC. Protein product: CASSYGRARDYEQYF.

The chain employs TRBV5-6 and TRBJ1-6; 10 nucleotides agree with TRBD1. Looked up from germline, CDR1 is SGHDT and CDR2 is YYEEEE. Losses at the gene ends were 3 bases for V and 9 bases for J; bases not matched to a gene: 3. The CDR3 has 14 amino acids. The CDR3 sequence is CASSSGQGTSPLHF. CDR3 DNA: TGTGCCAGCAGCTCGGGACAGGGGACTTCACCCCTCCACTTT.

This clonotype was recorded many times. The chain has TRBV19 and TRBJ1-2; D is unclear. The CDR3 is made up of 15 amino acids. Germline loops: CDR1 LNHDA, CDR2 SQIVND (reference sequence). Trimming took off 3 bases at V and 7 bases at J, with 18 bases between the two ends. The CDR3 DNA follows: TGTGCCAGTAGTATTCAACCCCGGGCAGGTTTTGGCTACACCTTC. Translating it yields CASSIQPRAGFGYTF.

This clonotype showed up many times. This rearrangement joins TRBV9 to TRBJ1-1, with D hard to call. Looked up from germline, CDR1 is SGDLS and CDR2 is YYNGEE. Trimming took 4 bases from V and 1 from J, leaving 14 bases between them. The CDR3 runs to 15 residues. The CDR3 DNA follows: TGTGCCAGCAGCCCTAGTTGGACGCGGAACACTGAAGCTTTCTTT. This codes for CASSPSWTRNTEAFF.

This clonotype was picked up many times. This chain links TRBV2 with TRBJ1-5; D is undetermined. CDR3 size: 18 residues. Trimming removed 8 bases at V and 0 bases at J, with 23 bases between. The germline V gene encodes CDR1 SNHLY and CDR2 FYNNEI. The DNA of the CDR3 is TGTGCCAGCGCCGGTGGCACATGGACTAGGGATAGCAATCAGCCCCAGCATTTT. It encodes CASAGGTWTRDSNQPQHF.